This entry lists 5 T cell receptor beta chains sequenced from one sample in a study of blood T cell repertoires in COVID-19. The protocol was immunoSEQ multiplex PCR, while the TCRdb copy is restricted to in-frame clones and leaves out a portion. In the table there are under 250,000 clones, approximately 80% of which are singletons. Sequencing input: peripheral blood. The receptors stem from a man older than 75 with acute or convalescent COVID-19.

The J gene is TRBJ1-6, the V gene TRBV6-5, with 9 bases fitting TRBD1. CDR3 length: 14 residues. V was pared by 6 bases and J by 10 bases, with 7 bases of the junction left unmatched. The germline V gene has CDR1 MNHEY and CDR2 SVGAGI. CDR3 sequence reads: CASSRDREGSPLHF. Written as DNA, the CDR3 is TGTGCCAGCAGCCGGGACAGGGAGGGCTCACCCCTCCACTTT.

This chain links TRBV19 with TRBJ2-2; tentatively, D is TRBD1 (5 bases). V was pared by 7 bases and J by 0 bases, with 18 bases between. The CDR3 runs to 17 residues. Germline CDR1 reads LNHDA; CDR2 reads SQIVND (reference sequence). CDR3 in amino acids: CASKRREQGSNTGELFF. In nucleotides, the CDR3 is TGTGCCAGTAAAAGGCGTGAGCAGGGATCGAACACCGGGGAGCTGTTTTTT. Full variable domain (remainder filled in from reference TRBV19 and TRBJ2-2): DGGITQSPKYLFRKEGQNVTLSCEQNLNHDAMYWYRQDPGQGLRLIYYSQIVNDFQKGDIAEGYSVSREKKESFPLTVTSAQKNPTAFYLCASKRREQGSNTGELFFGEGSRLTVL.

The chain carries TRBV3-1 (or the pseudogene TRBV3-2) and TRBJ2-4; D not certain. Germline loops: CDR1 LGHDT, CDR2 YNNKEL (reference sequence). The V and J ends lost 0 bases and 1 base respectively, with 10 bases between them. The CDR3 loop spans 16 amino acids. The CDR3 sequence: CASSQEGTTAKNIQYF. CDR3 coding DNA: TGTGCCAGCAGCCAAGAAGGAACTACGGCCAAAAACATTCAGTACTTC.

This clone appeared once. The chain carries TRBV13 and TRBJ1-3; D uncertain. This CDR3 comprises 15 residues. The germline V gene has CDR1 PRHDT and CDR2 FYEKMQ (reference sequence). The ends were cut back, 0 bases at V and 4 bases at J, with 10 bases in the middle. CDR3 in DNA: TGTGCCAGCAGCTTAGGGCGGGGAAGGGGAAACACCATATATTTT. Its protein product is CASSLGRGRGNTIYF.

The chain employs TRBV6-1 and TRBJ1-1; no reliable D call. V was shortened by 0 bases and J by 7 bases, with 18 bases between the two germline ends. This CDR3 comprises 16 residues. Germline V CDR1 and CDR2: MNHNS, SASEGT. The CDR3 reads CASSEAHEARLGEAFF. The DNA for the CDR3 is TGTGCCAGCAGTGAAGCTCATGAGGCGCGGTTGGGTGAAGCTTTCTTT.